This TCR beta chain was documented in a study of blood T cells in healthy people across ages. Overall study findings and caveats: Diversity was estimated from one million T cells, and these estimates were considered underestimates. CMV infection status of these donors was not known.

Germline CDR1 and CDR2: SGDLS and YYNGEE. This CDR3 region has 17 residues. For this clonotype: Antigen: not known.

Through a sample-barcoded 5' primer and a J-beta primer mix, a second PCR was run for 7 to 11 cycles. The template-switch adaptor, which had 12 random nucleotides, put a tag on each cDNA molecule. MiXCR was run by TCRdb on the 5' RACE reads, yielding one entry per CDR3 protein. Found here are around 1,600,000 distinct CDR3 sequences, approximately 43% of them singletons; the top ten hold about 4%. Sequenced material: blood. This TCR was sampled from a woman younger than 35 in good health. The chain couples TRBV9 to TRBJ2-1, with 7 positions matching TRBD1. The assigned J gene may be wrong: the sequence end matches TRBJ2-7 better. CDR3 region: CASSLDPQGKYYNEQYF. The CDR3 bases are TGTGCCAGCAGCCTCGACCCACAGGGGAAATACTACAATGAGCAGTACTTC.